This T cell receptor (beta chain) emerged from a study of cytomegalovirus exposure and HLA in healthy donors. Study-wide context: The study placed around 80% of its 350 to 400 genotyped donors in the Caucasian-associated ancestry cluster. Notes on the study in general: TCR beta V segments were, for the most part, productive about 87% or about 30% of the time in an earlier analysis.

Concerning this clone itself: Its specificity is not known.

The trim removed 6 bases at V and 7 bases at J, leaving 5 bases unmatched. CDR1 and CDR2 (germline): SGHNT, YENEEA. The CDR3 length is 13 residues. PCR employed 60 Vbeta and 13 Jbeta primers. TCRdb's table, derived via immunoSEQ multiplex PCR, lists solely in-frame clones and lacks some. The sample has some 150,000 clones, roughly 76% seen once; the top ten hold 1.5% to 2%. The chain joins TRBV11-3 to TRBJ2-1, with 8 positions matching TRBD2. Specimen: PBMCs. The receptor was derived from a female donor in good health and CMV-seronegative. CDR3 DNA: TGTGCCAGCAGGGGTCCGGGAGGGAATGAGCAGTTCTTC. Its translation is CASRGPGGNEQFF. The full variable domain, rest sourced from reference TRBV11-3 and TRBJ2-1, is EAGVVQSPRYKIIEKKQPVAFWCNPISGHNTLYWYLQNLGQGPELLIRYENEEAVDDSQLPKDRFSAERLKGVDSTLKIQPAELGDSAVYLCASRGPGGNEQFFGPGTRLTVL.